Below, 20 T cell receptor beta chains from the same sample are listed, as sequenced in a study of Ad26.COV2.S vaccination and SARS-CoV-2 variants. Documented treatment: 15 to 20 received Ad26.COV2.S at low or high dose, single or two shots; about 5 received placebo; per-sample allocation not given. Samples analyzed were those drawn on day 63 after the first vaccine or placebo injection. The assay was immunoSEQ multiplex PCR, and TCRdb's table has in-frame clones only and misses some. The sample has some 300,000 clones; approximately 86% are singletons. The specimen was peripheral blood, collected in a trial of Ad26.COV2.S vaccine versus placebo. Every receptor here comes from a person between 18 and 65 years old who received the Ad26.COV2.S COVID-19 vaccine or a placebo.

The chain recombines TRBV11-1 with TRBJ2-7; perhaps TRBD2 as D (7 bases). Germline CDR1 reads SGHAT; CDR2 reads FQDESV (reference sequence). The V end was cut by 5 bases, the J end by 2 bases, with 19 bases between. CDR3 length equals 16 residues. Written as DNA, the CDR3 is TGTGCCAGCAGCCTCCAACAGGGAGGGGTTACCTACGAGCAGTACTTC. Its translation is CASSLQQGGVTYEQYF.

V and J are TRBV27 and TRBJ1-2; D ambiguous. CDR1 is MNHEY, CDR2 SMNVEV, per germline (reference sequence). V lost 8 bases and J 4 bases, leaving 23 bases between the germline ends. The CDR3 loop spans 16 amino acids. The CDR3 DNA reads TGTGCCAGCCGACCTTATCCCTCGAAAGGCGCCTATGGCTACACCTTC. Amino acid sequence: CASRPYPSKGAYGYTF.

This chain links TRBV15 with TRBJ1-6; weak D call: TRBD1 (5 bases). Germline V gene lookup returns CDR1 LNHNV and CDR2 YYDKDF (reference sequence). With 1 base removed from V and 7 bases from J, the gap between germline ends came to 14 bases. The CDR3 length is 16 residues. CDR3 loop: CATSRVGRARNSPLHF. In DNA form, the CDR3 reads TGTGCCACCAGCAGAGTAGGCAGGGCAAGGAATTCACCCCTCCACTTT.

The CDR3 DNA is TGTGCCAGCTCACCACGGACTAGCGTAGAGACCCAGTACTTC. Translation: CASSPRTSVETQYF. The V and J genes are TRBV18 and TRBJ2-5, with TRBD2 matching over 9 bases. V shed 1 base and J 4 bases; nucleotides not matched to a gene: 1. Looked up from germline, CDR1 is KGHSH and CDR2 is LQKENI. The CDR3 extends over 14 amino acids.

This chain connects TRBV5-4 to TRBJ2-3; TRBD1 agrees at 9 bases. Unmatched junction bases numbered 3, after V lost 4 bases and J lost 0 bases. CDR1 is SGHNT and CDR2 is YYREEE in the germline V gene (reference sequence). The length of the CDR3 is 15 residues. CDR3 sequence: CASSPGTGSTDTQYF. Here the CDR3 DNA reads TGTGCCAGCAGCCCCGGGACAGGGAGCACAGATACGCAGTATTTT.

This clone was detected only once. This sequence joins TRBV5-1 and TRBJ2-1; D gene ambiguous. With 5 bases removed from V and 0 bases from J, the gap between germline ends came to 12 bases. Per germline, CDR1 SGHRS and CDR2 YFSETQ. The CDR3 consists of 15 residues. The CDR3 sequence is CASRFTQSSYNEQFF. The CDR3 nucleotides read TGCGCCAGCAGGTTTACACAGAGCTCCTACAATGAGCAGTTCTTC.

The chain uses TRBV5-4 and TRBJ1-3; TRBD1 agrees at 7 bases. This CDR3 is 20 amino acids long. Germline trimming cut 0 bases from V and 2 bases from J; bases unmatched to any gene: 17. Germline V gives CDR1 SGHNT, CDR2 YYREEE (reference sequence). CDR3 nucleotide sequence: TGTGCCAGCAGCTTGGCCAGACAGGGAACCCCCCTAGGGCCTGGAAACACCATATATTTT. It codes for CASSLARQGTPLGPGNTIYF.

The chain combines TRBV21-1 with TRBJ1-3. TRBV21-1 is a pseudogene locus. There are 16 residues in the CDR3. This CDR3 is CASSNEGTSPGNTIYF. Here the CDR3 DNA reads TGTGCCAGCAGCAACGAGGGAACTTCCCCTGGAAACACCATATATTTT.

V and J are TRBV18 and TRBJ2-3; 9 bases agree with TRBD2. The ends lost 3 bases at V and 8 bases at J; junction bases unmatched: 9. Germline CDR1 is KGHSH and CDR2 is LQKENI. The CDR3 is made up of 15 amino acids. CDR3 amino acids: CASSPNSGGGGTQYF. The CDR3, as DNA: TGTGCCAGCTCACCTAATAGCGGGGGAGGCGGTACGCAGTATTTT.

CDR3 sequence (DNA): TGTGCCAGCATCCTAGGACAGGGGAATTCACCCCTCCACTTT. This gives the protein CASILGQGNSPLHF. This rearrangement joins TRBV6-6 to TRBJ1-6; TRBD1 agrees at 9 bases. This CDR3 spans 14 amino acids. The germline CDR1 and CDR2 sequences are MNHNY and SVGAGI (reference sequence). Trimming cost V 7 bases and J 7 bases; bases outside gene matches: 5.

The chain has TRBV24-1 and TRBJ2-1; D is undetermined. Germline loops: CDR1 KGHDR, CDR2 SFDVKD. The ends were cut back, 4 bases at V and 3 bases at J, with 9 bases in the middle. The length of the CDR3 is 14 residues. The CDR3 here is CATSDAFNYNEQFF. The CDR3 DNA is TGTGCCACCAGTGACGCGTTCAACTACAATGAGCAGTTCTTC.

The chain joins TRBV28 to TRBJ2-1; D gene ambiguous. Looked up from germline, CDR1 is MDHEN and CDR2 is SYDVKM. The CDR3 runs 12 residues. Trimming took 7 bases from V and 8 from J, leaving 12 bases between them. The CDR3 here is CASTIGRDEQFF. DNA for the CDR3: TGTGCCAGCACCATAGGCCGGGATGAGCAGTTCTTC.

This sequence joins TRBV9 and TRBJ2-3, with 7 bases aligning to TRBD2. CDR3 length equals 13 residues. V lost 4 bases, J lost 5 bases, and 4 bases stayed unmatched. Germline V CDR1 and CDR2: SGDLS, YYNGEE. The CDR3 is CASSPQREDTQYF. DNA of the CDR3: TGTGCCAGCAGCCCCCAGCGGGAAGATACGCAGTATTTT.

This clone was observed a handful of times. This chain links TRBV7-2 with TRBJ1-1; D call uncertain. This CDR3 spans 13 amino acids. V gave up 5 bases and J gave up 1 base, with 8 bases separating them. Germline CDR1 and CDR2: SGHTA and FQGNSA. Here the CDR3 DNA reads TGTGCCAGCAGCCGGGCCGGGAACACTGAAGCTTTCTTT. Amino acid sequence: CASSRAGNTEAFF. The complete variable domain, with remaining parts taken from reference TRBV7-2 and TRBJ1-1, reads GAGVSQSPSNKVTEKGKDVELRCDPISGHTALYWYRQSLGQGLEFLIYFQGNSAPDKSGLPSDRFSAERTGGSVSTLTIQRTQQEDSAVYLCASSRAGNTEAFFGQGTRLTVV.

V gene TRBV28 combines with J gene TRBJ1-2; the D is unclear. V was trimmed by 2 bases and J by 2 bases, leaving 9 bases between them. This CDR3 has 14 amino acids. Germline CDR1 and CDR2: MDHEN and SYDVKM. In DNA form, the CDR3 reads TGTGCCAGCAGTTTAATTATCGGAAACTATGGCTACACCTTC. It codes for CASSLIIGNYGYTF.

In this sample, this clone turned up once. This rearrangement joins TRBV4-1 to TRBJ1-2; D gene uncertain. CDR1 is MGHRA, CDR2 YSYEKL, per germline. V lost 2 bases and J 4 bases, leaving 20 bases between the germline ends. The CDR3 sequence is 17 residues long. The CDR3 is CASSQNPADLAVYGYTF. CDR3 DNA: TGCGCCAGCAGCCAAAACCCCGCCGACTTAGCGGTCTATGGCTACACCTTC.

The gene calls are TRBV2 and TRBJ1-1; no clear D gene. V lost 0 bases and J 1 base, leaving 12 bases between the germline ends. Germline CDR1 is SNHLY and CDR2 is FYNNEI. This CDR3 contains 16 residues. CDR3 loop: CASSEAFLVGNTEAFF. DNA of the CDR3: TGTGCCAGCAGTGAAGCGTTTCTGGTTGGGAACACTGAAGCTTTCTTT.

The genes are TRBV6-5 and TRBJ2-3; 7 bases are shared with TRBD2. The CDR3 contains 14 residues. CDR1 is MNHEY and CDR2 is SVGAGI in the germline V gene. The J segment lost 6 bases and the V segment lost 9 bases, leaving 12 bases of the junction unmatched. The CDR3: CASTTGTTMDTQYF. CDR3 nucleotide sequence: TGTGCCAGTACAACCGGGACTACTATGGATACGCAGTATTTT.

The J gene is TRBJ2-1, the V gene TRBV3-1 (or the pseudogene TRBV3-2); D is uncertain. Trimming took 2 bases from V and 6 from J, leaving 8 bases between them. The CDR3 has 13 amino acids. Germline CDR1 reads LGHDT; CDR2 reads YNNKEL (reference sequence). DNA of the CDR3: TGTGCCAGCAGCCAACTAACTATCAATGAGCAGTTCTTC. Its translation: CASSQLTINEQFF.

The gene calls are TRBV6-6 and TRBJ2-1; TRBD1 matches at 9 bases. The CDR3 has 14 residues. J was trimmed by 6 bases and V by 6 bases; bases with no gene match: 6. CDR1 is MNHNY, CDR2 SVGAGI, per germline (reference sequence). CDR3 nucleotides: TGTGCCAGCAGCCGGGGACAGGGTGGCAATGAGCAGTTCTTC. Protein product: CASSRGQGGNEQFF.